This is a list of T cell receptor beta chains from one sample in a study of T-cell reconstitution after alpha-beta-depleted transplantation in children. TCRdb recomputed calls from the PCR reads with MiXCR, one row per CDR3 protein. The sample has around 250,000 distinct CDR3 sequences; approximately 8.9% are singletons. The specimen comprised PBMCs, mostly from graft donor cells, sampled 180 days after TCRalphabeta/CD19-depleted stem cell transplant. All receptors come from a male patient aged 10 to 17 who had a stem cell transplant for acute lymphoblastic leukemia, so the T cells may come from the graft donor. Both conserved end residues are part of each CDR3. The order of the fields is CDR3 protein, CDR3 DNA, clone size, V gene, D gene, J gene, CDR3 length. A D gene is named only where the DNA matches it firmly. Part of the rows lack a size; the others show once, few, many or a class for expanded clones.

CDR3: CASGTGGWYEQYF
DNA: TGTGCCAGCGGGACAGGGGGCTGGTACGAGCAGTACTTC
size: few
V: TRBV6-6
D: TRBD1
J: TRBJ2-7
length: 13

CDR3: CASSWAGNTEAFF
DNA: TGTGCCAGCAGTTGGGCAGGGAACACTGAAGCTTTCTTT
size: many
V: TRBV12-3/TRBV12-4
D: -
J: TRBJ1-1
length: 13

CDR3: CSAPGFSYPDTQYF
DNA: TGCAGTGCTCCGGGGTTTAGCTACCCAGATACGCAGTATTTT
size: many
V: TRBV20-1
D: -
J: TRBJ2-3
length: 14

CDR3: CASSQLIRGQGTETQYF
DNA: TGCGCCAGCAGCCAATTGATCAGGGGACAGGGTACAGAGACCCAGTACTTC
size: few
V: TRBV4-3
D: TRBD1
J: TRBJ2-5
length: 17

CDR3: CASSQQTVSGANVLTF
DNA: TGTGCCAGCAGCCAACAGACAGTATCTGGGGCCAACGTCCTGACTTTC
size: few
V: TRBV3-1
D: -
J: TRBJ2-6
length: 16

CDR3: CASSTRTSGGFNYYNEQFF
DNA: TGTGCCAGCAGTACAAGGACTAGCGGGGGGTTCAATTACTACAATGAGCAGTTCTTC
size: -
V: TRBV12-3/TRBV12-4
D: TRBD2
J: TRBJ2-1
length: 19

CDR3: CASSQEKGIIPQHF
DNA: TGCGCCAGCAGCCAAGAAAAAGGGATCATTCCCCAGCATTTT
size: many
V: TRBV4-3
D: -
J: TRBJ1-5
length: 14

CDR3: CASSSDYTYEQYF
DNA: TGTGCCAGTAGTTCCGACTACACCTACGAGCAGTACTTC
size: many
V: TRBV19
D: -
J: TRBJ2-7
length: 13

CDR3: CSATPGTEKAFF
DNA: TGCAGTGCTACACCGGGGACAGAAAAAGCTTTCTTT
size: many
V: TRBV20-1
D: TRBD1
J: TRBJ1-1
length: 12

CDR3: CASSLGGLAGVHEQFF
DNA: TGCGCCAGCAGCTTGGGGGGGCTAGCGGGAGTCCATGAGCAGTTCTTC
size: many
V: TRBV5-1
D: TRBD2
J: TRBJ2-1
length: 16

CDR3: CASSLSRVLNEKLFF
DNA: TGTGCCAGCAGTTTATCGAGGGTCCTTAATGAAAAACTGTTTTTT
size: few
V: TRBV27
D: -
J: TRBJ1-4
length: 15

CDR3: CASSYGGQGAQGYEQYF
DNA: TGTGCCAGCAGTTACGGGGGACAGGGGGCGCAAGGTTACGAGCAGTACTTC
size: many
V: TRBV6-5
D: TRBD1
J: TRBJ2-7
length: 17

CDR3: CSARENRGQTDTQYF
DNA: TGCAGTGCTAGAGAAAACAGGGGGCAGACAGATACGCAGTATTTT
size: many
V: TRBV20-1
D: TRBD1
J: TRBJ2-3
length: 15

CDR3: CASSASDRALPEAFF
DNA: TGTGCCAGCAGCGCGTCAGACAGGGCTCTACCTGAAGCTTTCTTT
size: many
V: TRBV9
D: TRBD1
J: TRBJ1-1
length: 15

CDR3: CASSLAEERRETQYF
DNA: TGTGCCAGCAGTCTAGCGGAGGAACGGAGGGAGACCCAGTACTTC
size: many
V: TRBV27
D: TRBD2
J: TRBJ2-5
length: 15

CDR3: CSARDPSSHEQFF
DNA: TGCAGTGCTAGAGATCCAAGCTCCCATGAGCAGTTCTTC
size: many
V: TRBV20-1
D: -
J: TRBJ2-1
length: 13

CDR3: CSIRTSLNNEQFF
DNA: TGCAGTATAAGGACTAGCCTAAACAATGAGCAGTTCTTC
size: -
V: TRBV20-1
D: TRBD2
J: TRBJ2-1
length: 13

CDR3: CSPHRGRSTEAFF
DNA: TGCAGTCCTCATCGGGGGCGGAGCACTGAAGCTTTCTTT
size: many
V: TRBV20-1
D: -
J: TRBJ1-1
length: 13

CDR3: CASSLPRGLAPHTDTQYF
DNA: TGTGCCAGCAGTTTGCCCAGAGGACTAGCGCCCCACACAGATACGCAGTATTTT
size: many
V: TRBV12-3/TRBV12-4
D: TRBD2
J: TRBJ2-3
length: 18

CDR3: CASSQDPLANYGYTF
DNA: TGCGCCAGCAGCCAAGATCCATTAGCTAACTATGGCTACACCTTC
size: many
V: TRBV4-3
D: -
J: TRBJ1-2
length: 15

CDR3: CASSGDPNRLNIQYF
DNA: TGTGCCAGCAGTGGTGACCCCAATAGGTTAAACATTCAGTACTTC
size: few
V: TRBV2
D: -
J: TRBJ2-4
length: 15

CDR3: CASSLESRGTEAFF
DNA: TGCGCCAGCAGCTTGGAATCCAGGGGCACTGAAGCTTTCTTT
size: many
V: TRBV5-1
D: -
J: TRBJ1-1
length: 14

CDR3: CSAPRTGIGEQYF
DNA: TGCAGTGCACCGAGGACAGGGATTGGCGAGCAGTACTTC
size: many
V: TRBV20-1
D: TRBD1
J: TRBJ2-7
length: 13

CDR3: CASSPYDFSGANVLTF
DNA: TGTGCCAGCTCACCATATGACTTCTCTGGGGCCAACGTCCTGACTTTC
size: many
V: TRBV18
D: -
J: TRBJ2-6
length: 16

CDR3: CASSRGDSGANVLTF
DNA: TGTGCCAGCAGTAGGGGAGACTCTGGGGCCAACGTCCTGACTTTC
size: -
V: TRBV7-7
D: -
J: TRBJ2-6
length: 15

CDR3: CASSLTGDQPQHF
DNA: TGTGCCAGCAGTTTGACAGGGGATCAGCCCCAGCATTTT
size: many
V: TRBV28
D: TRBD1
J: TRBJ1-5
length: 13

CDR3: CASSWGANQPQHF
DNA: TGTGCCAGCAGTTGGGGAGCGAATCAGCCCCAGCATTTT
size: many
V: TRBV27
D: -
J: TRBJ1-5
length: 13

CDR3: CASSPGNTQYF
DNA: TGTGCCAGCAGTCCCGGTAATACGCAGTATTTT
size: many
V: TRBV27
D: -
J: TRBJ2-3
length: 11

CDR3: CASSPPGPLNSYNEQFF
DNA: TGTGCCAGCAGCCCACCGGGACCCCTAAACTCCTACAATGAGCAGTTCTTC
size: few
V: TRBV7-9
D: -
J: TRBJ2-1
length: 17

CDR3: CASSLAGSWRGGGETQYF
DNA: TGCGCCAGCAGCTTGGCCGGGTCGTGGCGGGGGGGCGGAGAGACCCAGTACTTC
size: many
V: TRBV5-1
D: TRBD2
J: TRBJ2-5
length: 18

CDR3: CASSPTGAYEQYF
DNA: TGCGCCAGCAGCCCTACAGGGGCCTACGAGCAGTACTTC
size: many
V: TRBV4-3
D: TRBD1
J: TRBJ2-7
length: 13

CDR3: CASSLKGEQFF
DNA: TGTGCCAGCAGTTTAAAGGGTGAGCAGTTCTTC
size: many
V: TRBV12-3/TRBV12-4
D: -
J: TRBJ2-1
length: 11

CDR3: CASGPTWIAKNTGELFF
DNA: TGTGCCAGCGGTCCGACATGGATAGCGAAGAACACCGGGGAGCTGTTTTTT
size: -
V: TRBV19
D: -
J: TRBJ2-2
length: 17

CDR3: CASSRLRERGQETQYF
DNA: TGTGCCAGCAGCCGCCTTAGAGAAAGGGGCCAAGAGACCCAGTACTTC
size: few
V: TRBV3-1
D: -
J: TRBJ2-5
length: 16

CDR3: CASSLRLAGVPDTQYF
DNA: TGTGCCAGCAGCTTGAGGCTAGCGGGAGTTCCAGATACGCAGTATTTT
size: many
V: TRBV5-5
D: TRBD2
J: TRBJ2-3
length: 16

CDR3: CAISELGSGVNNEQFF
DNA: TGTGCCATCAGTGAGTTGGGTAGCGGGGTAAACAATGAGCAGTTCTTC
size: many
V: TRBV10-3
D: TRBD2
J: TRBJ2-1
length: 16

CDR3: CASSPRPLRSPSSTDTQYF
DNA: TGTGCCAGCAGCCCCCGGCCCTTAAGGAGCCCCTCTAGCACAGATACGCAGTATTTT
size: many
V: TRBV11-2
D: -
J: TRBJ2-3
length: 19

CDR3: CASGLDGQLNEKLFF
DNA: TGTGCTAGTGGTTTGGATGGACAGTTAAATGAAAAACTGTTTTTT
size: many
V: TRBV12-5
D: -
J: TRBJ1-4
length: 15

CDR3: CASSLQAGGYGYTF
DNA: TGTGCCAGCAGCTTGCAAGCAGGGGGTTATGGCTACACCTTC
size: many
V: TRBV7-9
D: TRBD1
J: TRBJ1-2
length: 14

CDR3: CASREGMNTEAFF
DNA: TGCGCCAGCAGGGAGGGAATGAACACTGAAGCTTTCTTT
size: many
V: TRBV5-1
D: -
J: TRBJ1-1
length: 13

CDR3: CASSIAYRGPNTEAFF
DNA: TGTGCCAGTAGTATAGCTTACAGGGGGCCGAACACTGAAGCTTTCTTT
size: few
V: TRBV19
D: TRBD1
J: TRBJ1-1
length: 16

CDR3: CASSLYYVTSGFNTGELFF
DNA: TGCGCCAGCAGCTTGTACTATGTGACTAGCGGCTTCAACACCGGGGAGCTGTTTTTT
size: many
V: TRBV5-1
D: TRBD2
J: TRBJ2-2
length: 19

CDR3: CASTKGDRNTEAFF
DNA: TGTGCCAGCACCAAAGGAGACAGGAACACTGAAGCTTTCTTT
size: many
V: TRBV13
D: -
J: TRBJ1-1
length: 14

CDR3: CSVGQDNQPQHF
DNA: TGCAGCGTTGGCCAGGACAATCAGCCCCAGCATTTT
size: many
V: TRBV29-1
D: -
J: TRBJ1-5
length: 12

CDR3: CASSTYEPHEQYF
DNA: TGTGCCAGCAGTACCTACGAACCGCACGAGCAGTACTTC
size: many
V: TRBV25-1
D: -
J: TRBJ2-7
length: 13

CDR3: CASSPQTGGVSKNIQYF
DNA: TGTGCCAGCTCACCACAGACGGGGGGCGTCTCCAAAAACATTCAGTACTTC
size: -
V: TRBV18
D: -
J: TRBJ2-4
length: 17

CDR3: CSARGLAGDEETQYF
DNA: TGCAGTGCTAGAGGGCTAGCGGGGGATGAGGAGACCCAGTACTTC
size: many
V: TRBV20-1
D: TRBD2
J: TRBJ2-5
length: 15

CDR3: CASSGGQGSNPGQPQHF
DNA: TGTGCCAGTAGTGGAGGGCAGGGATCTAATCCCGGGCAGCCCCAGCATTTT
size: many
V: TRBV19
D: -
J: TRBJ1-5
length: 17

CDR3: CASSSFSGQGITGELFF
DNA: TGTGCCAGCTCATCCTTCTCGGGACAGGGTATCACCGGGGAGCTGTTTTTT
size: few
V: TRBV18
D: TRBD1
J: TRBJ2-2
length: 17

CDR3: CASSYQGATNEKLFF
DNA: TGTGCCAGCAGCTATCAGGGGGCAACTAATGAAAAACTGTTTTTT
size: many
V: TRBV11-2
D: TRBD1
J: TRBJ1-4
length: 15

CDR3: CASSQRMSGATSYNEQFF
DNA: TGTGCCAGCAGCCAACGGATGAGCGGGGCGACGTCCTACAATGAGCAGTTCTTC
size: many
V: TRBV3-1
D: TRBD2
J: TRBJ2-1
length: 18

CDR3: CSARSGTGWGETQYF
DNA: TGCAGTGCTAGATCCGGGACAGGGTGGGGGGAGACCCAGTACTTC
size: many
V: TRBV20-1
D: TRBD1
J: TRBJ2-5
length: 15

CDR3: CASSWIRGAYEQYF
DNA: TGTGCCAGCAGTTGGATAAGGGGAGCCTACGAGCAGTACTTC
size: many
V: TRBV28
D: -
J: TRBJ2-7
length: 14

CDR3: CASSEALRGQYF
DNA: TGTGCCAGCAGTGAAGCGCTGAGGGGGCAGTACTTC
size: many
V: TRBV2
D: -
J: TRBJ2-7
length: 12

CDR3: CASSLDNANTEAFF
DNA: TGTGCCAGCAGCTTAGACAATGCGAACACTGAAGCTTTCTTT
size: many
V: TRBV7-9
D: -
J: TRBJ1-1
length: 14

CDR3: CASSQGSWGVEQYF
DNA: TGTGCCAGCAGCCAAGGGTCGTGGGGTGTGGAGCAGTACTTC
size: many
V: TRBV4-2
D: -
J: TRBJ2-7
length: 14

CDR3: CASTFGGRGGQTEAFF
DNA: TGTGCCAGCACATTCGGGGGCAGGGGGGGGCAGACTGAAGCTTTCTTT
size: many
V: TRBV12-3/TRBV12-4
D: TRBD1
J: TRBJ1-1
length: 16